The 19 T cell receptor beta chains below all came from one sample that was sequenced in a study of T cells in Graves' hyperthyroidism and ophthalmopathy. Regions amplified from RNA transcripts were the TCR beta CDR3 regions. The HTBI primer set was used in a first-round RT-PCR of the TCR CDR3. TCRdb reprocessed the multiplex PCR reads with MiXCR, giving one entry per CDR3 protein. This table holds hundreds of thousands of distinct CDR3 sequences, 20% found once. Material: blood. These receptors came from a man aged 30 to 45 with Graves' ophthalmopathy.

This chain uses TRBV4-2 with TRBJ2-1; the match to TRBD2 covers 8 bases. This CDR3 has 16 amino acids. V gave up 0 bases and J gave up 9 bases; unmatched junction bases: 10. Germline-derived CDR1 and CDR2 are LGHNA and YNFKEQ. The CDR3 protein is CASSQDHTAGVREQFF. CDR3 bases: TGTGCCAGCAGCCAAGATCATACAGCGGGAGTCCGTGAGCAGTTCTTC.

The rearrangement links TRBV6-2 or TRBV6-3 to TRBJ2-7, with TRBD2 matching 13 bases. CDR1 MNHEY and CDR2 SVGEGT come from the germline V gene. Unmatched junction bases numbered 8, after V lost 0 bases and J lost 0 bases. CDR3 length: 19 amino acids. The CDR3 DNA is TGTGCCAGCAGTTACTCTCCGGGACTAGCGGGAAGGAGCTCCTACGAGCAGTACTTC. As protein: CASSYSPGLAGRSSYEQYF.

The chain links TRBV9 to TRBJ1-1; perhaps TRBD1 as D (6 bases). In germline, CDR1 is SGDLS, CDR2 YYNGEE. V lost 2 bases and J 2 bases, leaving 10 bases between the germline ends. The CDR3 spans 14 residues. The CDR3 DNA reads TGTGCCAGCAGCGTGGGGGCGAGTAACACTGAAGCTTTCTTT. This encodes CASSVGASNTEAFF.

This clonotype was observed many times. The chain recombines TRBV7-3 with TRBJ2-7; D is unresolved. The CDR3 contains 13 residues. Germline V gives CDR1 SGHTA, CDR2 FQGTGA. V shed 0 bases and J shed 6 bases, with 9 bases lying between them. This CDR3 reads CASSLTTDTEQYF. CDR3 coding DNA: TGTGCCAGCAGCTTAACGACCGATACCGAGCAGTACTTC.

Of note for this clonotype: One base away lies a much larger clone, so this may be a sequencing read error. This chain links TRBV7-9 with TRBJ1-3; unclear D gene. Germline lookup yields CDR1 SEHNR and CDR2 FQNEAQ (reference sequence). The CDR3 loop spans 16 amino acids. The CDR3 protein is CASSLASPLSGNTTYF. CDR3 nucleotides: TGTGCCAGCAGCTTAGCATCCCCCCTCTCTGGAAACACCACATATTTT.

This clonotype was seen at least ten times. The V and J genes are TRBV12-3 or TRBV12-4 and TRBJ2-5; TRBD2 aligns across 8 bases. After removal of 7 bases from V and 0 bases from J, the junction contained 22 bases not matched to a gene. CDR3 length equals 20 residues. The CDR3 reads CASTMRSAFGSSGHQETQYF. The DNA of the CDR3 is TGTGCCAGCACCATGAGGTCGGCGTTTGGGTCTAGCGGGCACCAAGAGACCCAGTACTTC.

This clonotype was picked up many times. This chain uses TRBV15 with TRBJ2-7; D unresolved. The CDR3 length is 12 residues. V was cut by 2 bases and J by 2 bases, with 4 bases left in between. Germline CDR1 LNHNV, CDR2 YYDKDF (reference sequence). In nucleotides, the CDR3 is TGTGCCACCAGCAGACAGCCCTACGAGCAGTACTTC. It is translated as CATSRQPYEQYF.

The gene calls are TRBV7-6 and TRBJ1-1; D not resolved. The CDR3 extends over 15 amino acids. The V gene's germline CDR1 is SGHVS and CDR2 FNYEAQ. The V end was cut by 5 bases, the J end by 3 bases, with 16 bases between. The CDR3 sequence is CASSPDKGRHTEAFF. The CDR3 DNA reads TGTGCCAGCAGCCCAGACAAGGGTAGGCACACTGAAGCTTTCTTT. Full variable domain (rest looked up from reference TRBV7-6 and TRBJ1-1): GAGVSQSPRYKVTKRGQDVALRCDPISGHVSLYWYRQALGQGPEFLTYFNYEAQQDKSGLPNDRFSAERPEGSISTLTIQRTEQRDSAMYRCASSPDKGRHTEAFFGQGTRLTVV.

This clonotype was picked up many times. The gene calls are TRBV5-1 and TRBJ2-7; D may be TRBD1 (6 bases). CDR3 length: 13 amino acids. CDR1 is SGHRS, CDR2 YFSETQ, per germline. Trimming cost V 2 bases and J 5 bases, with 11 bases left between them. CDR3 residues: CASSLTGPHEQYF. In DNA form, the CDR3 reads TGCGCCAGCAGCTTAACAGGGCCCCACGAGCAGTACTTC.

This sequence joins TRBV30 and TRBJ1-4; maybe TRBD1 (6 bases). V was clipped by 3 bases and J by 0 bases, with 17 bases between them. The CDR3 totals 17 residues. Germline-derived CDR1 and CDR2 are GTSNPN and SVGIG (reference sequence). In DNA form, the CDR3 reads TGTGCCTGGAGCCCACAACTGGGGGCGGCAACTAATGAAAAACTGTTTTTT. It translates to CAWSPQLGAATNEKLFF.

Concerning this clonotype: It is likely a read error, because the conserved phenylalanine at the end of the CDR3 is missing. The chain recombines TRBV15 with TRBJ2-7; 10 bases agree with TRBD1. V trimming: 4 bases; J trimming: 7 bases; junction bases outside the gene matches: 13. CDR3 size: 16 residues. Germline V CDR1 and CDR2: LNHNV, YYDKDF (reference sequence). CDR3 bases: TGTGCCACCAGCAAACCACCGGGACAGGGGCGATTTGAGCAGTACCTC. Protein sequence: CATSKPPGQGRFEQYL.

At least ten counts were recorded for this clonotype. V and J are TRBV18 and TRBJ2-7, with 9 bases that match TRBD1. V was clipped by 5 bases and J by 7 bases; unmatched bases: 6. Germline-derived CDR1 and CDR2 are KGHSH and LQKENI. There are 13 residues in the CDR3. This chain's CDR3 is CASSARDRAEQYF. The CDR3 nucleotides read TGTGCCAGCTCAGCAAGGGACAGGGCGGAGCAGTACTTC.

This clonotype has at least ten counts. V usage is TRBV11-2 and J usage is TRBJ1-1, with TRBD1 matching over 7 bases. This CDR3 has 16 amino acids. Trimming at V came to 1 base and at J to 1 base, leaving 6 bases not matched to a gene. Germline CDR1 and CDR2: SGHAT and FQNNGV. The DNA of the CDR3 is TGTGCCAGCAGCTTAGGAGTGAACAGGGGGAACACTGAAGCTTTCTTT. Amino acids: CASSLGVNRGNTEAFF.

The chain links TRBV5-1 to TRBJ1-1, with unresolved D. The germline CDR1 and CDR2 sequences are SGHRS and YFSETQ. This CDR3 region has 14 residues. The V and J ends lost 0 bases and 6 bases respectively, with 12 bases between them. In DNA form, the CDR3 reads TGCGCCAGCAGCTTGGCGTGGGGAACGTCTGAAGCTTTCTTT. Amino acids: CASSLAWGTSEAFF.

Note on this clonotype: This clone may be a read error of a much larger clone one base away. The chain couples TRBV7-9 to TRBJ2-5, with D perhaps matching TRBD2 (6 bases). The CDR3 has 13 residues. V dropped 7 bases and J dropped 11 bases, with 20 bases sitting between them. Germline V gene sequence: CDR1 SEHNR, CDR2 FQNEAQ (reference sequence). CDR3 residues: CASIRAEGRGQYF. The CDR3 nucleotides read TGTGCCAGCATCCGAGCCGAGGGGCGGGGACAGTACTTC.

The chain employs TRBV14 and TRBJ2-7; TRBD2 matches at 7 bases. The germline CDR1 and CDR2 sequences are SGHDN and FVKESK. The CDR3 is 15 residues long. Germline trimming cut 1 base from V and 0 bases from J; bases unmatched to any gene: 3. CDR3 loop: CASSQGGRPSYEQYF. The CDR3 DNA sequence: TGTGCCAGCAGCCAAGGCGGGAGACCCTCCTACGAGCAGTACTTC. Full variable domain (rest looked up from reference TRBV14 and TRBJ2-7): EAGVTQFPSHSVIEKGQTVTLRCDPISGHDNLYWYRRVMGKEIKFLLHFVKESKQDESGMPNNRFLAERTGGTYSTLKVQPAELEDSGVYFCASSQGGRPSYEQYFGPGTRLTVT.

Points on this clonotype: The junction does not match germline at one end; this may be a read error. The chain has TRBV27 and TRBJ1-5; the D gene is possibly TRBD1 (5 bases). The CDR3 loop spans 14 amino acids. Germline CDR1 is MNHEY and CDR2 is SMNVEV (reference sequence). The CDR3: CAISLMGGRQPQHF. CDR3 in DNA: TGTGCCATCAGTTTAATGGGGGGAAGGCAGCCCCAGCATTTT.

This clonotype was recorded at least ten times. The J gene is TRBJ1-4, the V gene TRBV11-2; D unresolved. The CDR3 length is 15 residues. From germline, CDR1 is SGHAT and CDR2 FQNNGV. Trimming left V 1 base short and J 7 bases short, with 13 bases between. In DNA, the CDR3 is TGTGCCAGCAGCTTAGGAAGCTTACTCCGTGAAAAACTGTTTTTT. It specifies CASSLGSLLREKLFF.

This clonotype was detected once. This chain joins TRBV6-4 and TRBJ2-3; D ambiguous. The CDR3 runs to 14 residues. Germline V lookup: CDR1 MRHNA, CDR2 SNTAGT. The V gene lost 3 bases and the J gene lost 5 bases, with 12 bases spanning the gap. The CDR3 loop is CASSEEWDGDTQYF. CDR3 nucleotides: TGTGCCAGCAGTGAAGAATGGGATGGAGATACGCAGTATTTT.